A single sample gave rise to the 10 T cell receptor beta chains below, sequenced in a study of cytomegalovirus exposure and HLA in healthy donors. PCR primers comprised 60 Vbeta and 13 Jbeta primers. Measured with immunoSEQ multiplex PCR; TCRdb has only the in-frame clones, and not every one. The sample shows around 200,000 clones, 65% to 75% of them seen only once. The sample taken for sequencing was PBMCs. The origin of the receptors is a man aged 25-45 years in good health and CMV-seropositive.

This sequence joins TRBV19 and TRBJ2-7; 8 bases are a match to TRBD2. This CDR3 has 12 residues. J was trimmed by 6 bases and V by 7 bases; bases with no gene match: 5. The germline V gene has CDR1 LNHDA and CDR2 SQIVND (reference sequence). The CDR3 nucleotides read TGTGCCAGTAACCACCGGGGGGGCGAGCAGTACTTC. It yields the protein CASNHRGGEQYF.

J is TRBJ2-1 and V is TRBV30, with 11 bases that match TRBD1. CDR3 size: 15 residues. V gave up 3 bases and J gave up 9 bases; unmatched junction bases: 10. Germline V CDR1 and CDR2: GTSNPN, SVGIG (reference sequence). Written as DNA, the CDR3 is TGTGCCTGGAGAAAGGGACAGGGGGTCGTTGGTGAGCAGTTCTTC. Protein sequence: CAWRKGQGVVGEQFF.

V and J are TRBV6-1 and TRBJ2-7, with 7 bases that match TRBD1. This CDR3 contains 15 residues. Germline values: CDR1 MNHNS, CDR2 SASEGT. After removal of 2 bases from V and 1 base from J, the junction contained 5 bases not matched to a gene. The DNA for the CDR3 is TGTGCCAGCAGTGAACGGTCAGGGGGATCCTACGAGCAGTACTTC. Encoded protein: CASSERSGGSYEQYF.

The chain couples TRBV2 to TRBJ2-4; a weak D match, TRBD2 (6 bases). The CDR3 is 14 residues long. V shed 6 bases and J shed 5 bases, with 14 bases lying between them. From germline, CDR1 is SNHLY and CDR2 FYNNEI. In DNA, the CDR3 is TGTGCCAGCAGGAAGGGCGGGACCGAAAACATTCAGTACTTC. Translation: CASRKGGTENIQYF. Together with reference TRBV2 and TRBJ2-4, the CDR3 gives the full variable domain: EPEVTQTPSHQVTQMGQEVILRCVPISNHLYFYWYRQILGQKVEFLVSFYNNEISEKSEIFDDQFSVERPDGSNFTLKIRSTKLEDSAMYFCASRKGGTENIQYFGAGTRLSVL.

The V and J genes are TRBV7-8 and TRBJ2-5; D might be TRBD2 (6 bases). The germline V gene encodes CDR1 SGHVS and CDR2 FQNEAQ. Trimming took off 8 bases at V and 5 bases at J, with 21 bases between the two ends. The CDR3 extends over 15 amino acids. The CDR3 reads CASSRAAGLRETQYF. The CDR3 nucleotides read TGTGCCAGCTCCAGGGCAGCGGGCCTCCGGGAGACCCAGTACTTC.

CDR3 sequence: CASEGGTGVASAQPQHF. CDR3 coding DNA: TGTGCCAGTGAGGGCGGGACAGGGGTCGCGAGCGCTCAGCCCCAGCATTTT. The J gene is TRBJ1-5, the V gene TRBV19, with 10 bases identical to TRBD1. The CDR3 totals 17 residues. The germline V gene has CDR1 LNHDA and CDR2 SQIVND (reference sequence). Trimming cost V 8 bases and J 6 bases; bases outside gene matches: 16.

The table lists this clone with a few counts. The rearrangement links TRBV10-3 to TRBJ2-5; 10 positions match TRBD2. V lost 4 bases to trimming and J lost 5 bases; unmatched junction nucleotides: 1. Per the germline V gene, CDR1 is ENHRY and CDR2 is SYGVKD. The CDR3 is 13 residues long. CDR3 in amino acids: CAISVSGGETQYF. The CDR3 nucleotides read TGTGCCATCAGTGTTAGCGGGGGGGAGACCCAGTACTTC.

This chain connects TRBV28 to TRBJ1-1, with 7 bases identical to TRBD1. The CDR3 length is 17 residues. Germline-derived CDR1 and CDR2 are MDHEN and SYDVKM. V was pared by 6 bases and J by 5 bases, with 18 bases of the junction left unmatched. CDR3 loop: CASRSSLGQASGTEAFF. CDR3 nucleotide sequence: TGTGCCAGCAGGTCTTCCCTAGGACAGGCCTCGGGAACTGAAGCTTTCTTT.

This clone was detected only once. J is TRBJ1-6 and V is TRBV5-1; D remains unclear. Germline CDR1 is SGHRS and CDR2 is YFSETQ. There are 18 residues in the CDR3. Deletions cut 0 bases from V and 0 bases from J, with 13 bases between. This chain's CDR3 is CASSLDGGKSSYNSPLHF. CDR3 in DNA: TGCGCCAGCAGCTTGGATGGCGGAAAGAGCTCCTATAATTCACCCCTCCACTTT.

The CDR3 DNA is TGTGCCATCAGTGGGGGCCATTACGAGCAGTACTTC. This codes for CAISGGHYEQYF. This chain uses TRBV10-3 with TRBJ2-7; maybe TRBD1 (5 bases). The CDR3 is 12 amino acids. The germline V gene encodes CDR1 ENHRY and CDR2 SYGVKD. The ends were cut back, 4 bases at V and 4 bases at J, with 8 bases in the middle.